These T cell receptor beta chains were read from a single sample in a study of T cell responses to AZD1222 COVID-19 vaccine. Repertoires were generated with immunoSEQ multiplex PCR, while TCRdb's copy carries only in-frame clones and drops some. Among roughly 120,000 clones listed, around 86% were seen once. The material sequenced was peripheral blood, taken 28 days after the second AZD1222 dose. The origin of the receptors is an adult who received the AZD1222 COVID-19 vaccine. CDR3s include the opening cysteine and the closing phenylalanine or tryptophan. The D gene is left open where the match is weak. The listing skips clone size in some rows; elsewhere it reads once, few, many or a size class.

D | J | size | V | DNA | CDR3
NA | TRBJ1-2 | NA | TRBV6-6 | TGTGCCAGCAGTTCGATTGACACTCATGGCTACACCTTC | CASSSIDTHGYTF
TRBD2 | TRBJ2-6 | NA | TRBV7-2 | TGTGCCAGCAGCCCCCGGGGGACTAGGTCTCCTGGGGCCAACGTCCTGACTTTC | CASSPRGTRSPGANVLTF
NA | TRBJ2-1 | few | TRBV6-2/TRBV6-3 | TGTGCCAGCAGTTACCCGGGGGTTAGTAATGAGCAGTTCTTC | CASSYPGVSNEQFF
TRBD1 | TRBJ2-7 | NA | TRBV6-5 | TGTGCCAGCAGGGCCCCAGGGGGCTACGAGCAGTACTTC | CASRAPGGYEQYF
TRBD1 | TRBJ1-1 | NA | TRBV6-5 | TGTGCCAGCAGTTACATAGGACAGGGGGGCACTGAAGCTTTCTTT | CASSYIGQGGTEAFF
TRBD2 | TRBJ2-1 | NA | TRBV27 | TGTGCCAGCAGTTTGAGTAGTGGTCTAGCGGGTAATGAGCAGTTCTTC | CASSLSSGLAGNEQFF
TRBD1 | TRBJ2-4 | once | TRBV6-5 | TGTGCCAGCAGGGACTGGGGACAGGGTAAAAACATTCAGTACTTC | CASRDWGQGKNIQYF
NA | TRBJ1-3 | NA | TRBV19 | TGTGCCAGTATTCGGGGCCCGTCATCGGGAAACACCATATATTTT | CASIRGPSSGNTIYF
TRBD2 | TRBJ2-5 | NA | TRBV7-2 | TGTGCCAGCAGCCCCGGGACTAGCGGCCAAGAGACCCAGTACTTC | CASSPGTSGQETQYF
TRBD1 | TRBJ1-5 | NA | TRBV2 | TGTGCCAGCAGTGAAACAGGGGGCTTGGGTCAGCCCCAGCATTTT | CASSETGGLGQPQHF
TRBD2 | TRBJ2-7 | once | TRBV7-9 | TGTGCCAGCAGCTTGCTAGCGGGGGGGTCCTACGAGCAGTACTTC | CASSLLAGGSYEQYF
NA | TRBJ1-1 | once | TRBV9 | TGTGCCAGCAGCGTAGGTGCAGCCATGAACACTGAAGCTTTCTTT | CASSVGAAMNTEAFF
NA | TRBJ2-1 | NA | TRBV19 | TGTGCCAGTAGTTCGCTGAGCTCCTACAATGAGCAGTTCTTC | CASSSLSSYNEQFF
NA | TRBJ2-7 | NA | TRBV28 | TGTGCCTCGGAGGATCCGAGCTCCTACGAGCAGTACTTC | CASEDPSSYEQYF
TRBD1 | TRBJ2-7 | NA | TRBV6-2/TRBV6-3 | TGTGCCAGCAGTCAAACAGGGGCGGTCTACGAGCAGTACTTC | CASSQTGAVYEQYF
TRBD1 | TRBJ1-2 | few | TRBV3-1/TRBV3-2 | TGTGCCAGCAGCCAAGGACAGGCATCCGTGGACAGGGTTTTTAACTATGGCTACACCTTC | CASSQGQASVDRVFNYGYTF
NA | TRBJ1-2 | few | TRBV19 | TGTGCCAGTAGACACCTCCGCGGGACAAACCACGCTGGCTATGGCTACACCTTC | CASRHLRGTNHAGYGYTF
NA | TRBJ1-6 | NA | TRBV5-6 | TGTGCCAGCAGCCTGCTTAGCTCCTATAATTCACCCCTCCACTTT | CASSLLSSYNSPLHF
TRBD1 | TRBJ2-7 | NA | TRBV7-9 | TGTGCCAGCAGCCCCTCGGACAGGGCCTACGAGCAGTACTTC | CASSPSDRAYEQYF
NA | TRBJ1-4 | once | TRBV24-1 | TGTGCCACCAGTGGGTCCGGTAGGGCTAATGAAAAACTGTTTTTT | CATSGSGRANEKLFF
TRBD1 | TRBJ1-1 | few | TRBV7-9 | TGTGCCAGCAGCTTAGTTAAGGGGGCAGTCCGAGCTTTCTTT | CASSLVKGAVRAFF
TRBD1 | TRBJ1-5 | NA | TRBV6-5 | TGTGCCAGCAGTTCGGTGACACAGGGGCGCGATCAGCCCCAGCATTTT | CASSSVTQGRDQPQHF
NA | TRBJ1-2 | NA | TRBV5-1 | TGCGCCAGCAGCTTGGATCCGGATTATGGCTACACCTTC | CASSLDPDYGYTF
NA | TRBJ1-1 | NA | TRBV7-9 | TGTGCCAGCAGCTTTTCAGAGAACACTGAAGCTTTCTTT | CASSFSENTEAFF
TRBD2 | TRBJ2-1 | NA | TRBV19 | TGTGCCAGTAGTACGGGGGGGGCCTACAATGAGCAGTTCTTC | CASSTGGAYNEQFF
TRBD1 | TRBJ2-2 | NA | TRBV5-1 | TGCGCCAGCAGCTTGAGAGGGGGCAGCACCGGGGAGCTGTTTTTT | CASSLRGGSTGELFF
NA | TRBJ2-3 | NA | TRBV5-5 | TGTGCCAGCAGCCAGGACGAGACCTCCACAGATACGCAGTATTTT | CASSQDETSTDTQYF
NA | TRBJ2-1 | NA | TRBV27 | TGTGCCAGCAGTTTTGGAGGGGCACACTCCTACAATGAGCAGTTCTTC | CASSFGGAHSYNEQFF
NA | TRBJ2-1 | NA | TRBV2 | TGTGCCAGCAGTGGGGACACCTACAATGAGCAGTTCTTC | CASSGDTYNEQFF
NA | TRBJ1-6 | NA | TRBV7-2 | TGTGCCAGCAGCAGTCAACCGGGACCCAATTCACCCCTCCACTTT | CASSSQPGPNSPLHF
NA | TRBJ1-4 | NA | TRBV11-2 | TGTGCCAGCAGCGTCACAGGTGAAAAACTGTTTTTT | CASSVTGEKLFF
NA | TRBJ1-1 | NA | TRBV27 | TGTGCCAGCAGTTTAGGCGGGACACCAATGAACACTGAAGCTTTCTTT | CASSLGGTPMNTEAFF
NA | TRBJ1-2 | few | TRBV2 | TGTGCCAGCAGTGAAGAAGCAGGACTCCTTTGGGGCTACACCTTC | CASSEEAGLLWGYTF
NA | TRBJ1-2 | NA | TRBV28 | TGTGCCACCATGGGGACAAACTATGGCTACACCTTC | CATMGTNYGYTF
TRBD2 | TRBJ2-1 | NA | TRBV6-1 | TGTGCCAGCAGTGAAGGCGGGGGGGCTGACTACAATGAGCAGTTCTTC | CASSEGGGADYNEQFF
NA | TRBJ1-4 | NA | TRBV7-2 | TGTGCCAGCAGCCTCTTAGGCGGAGGGCCGGCTAATGAAAAACTGTTTTTT | CASSLLGGGPANEKLFF
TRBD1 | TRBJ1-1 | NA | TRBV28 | TGTGCCAGCAGCAGGGCCGGGACAGGGGCCACTGAAGCTTTCTTT | CASSRAGTGATEAFF